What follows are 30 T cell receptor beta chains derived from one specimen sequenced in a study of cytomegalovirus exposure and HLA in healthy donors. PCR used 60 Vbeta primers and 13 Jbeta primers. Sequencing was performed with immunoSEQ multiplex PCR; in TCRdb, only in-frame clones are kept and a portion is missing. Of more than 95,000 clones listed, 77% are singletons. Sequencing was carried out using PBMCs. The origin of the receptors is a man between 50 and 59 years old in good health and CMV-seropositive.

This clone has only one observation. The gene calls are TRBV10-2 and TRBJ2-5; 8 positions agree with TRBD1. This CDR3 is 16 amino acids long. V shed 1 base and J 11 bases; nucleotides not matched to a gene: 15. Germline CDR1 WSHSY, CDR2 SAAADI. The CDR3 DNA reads TGCGCCAGCAGTGAGTATATGGGGACAGGTTTTAGGGAGCAGTACTTC. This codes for CASSEYMGTGFREQYF.

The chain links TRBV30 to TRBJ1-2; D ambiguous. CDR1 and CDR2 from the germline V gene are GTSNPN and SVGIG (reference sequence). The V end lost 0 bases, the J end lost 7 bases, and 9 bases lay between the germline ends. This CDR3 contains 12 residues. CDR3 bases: TGTGCCTGGAGTGTACTCGGAGGTGGCTACACCTTC. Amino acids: CAWSVLGGGYTF.

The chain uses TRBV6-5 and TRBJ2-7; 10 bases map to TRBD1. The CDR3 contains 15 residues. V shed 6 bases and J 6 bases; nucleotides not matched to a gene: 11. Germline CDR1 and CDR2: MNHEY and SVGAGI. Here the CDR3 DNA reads TGTGCCAGCAGCCACCGAACCGGGACAGGGGCCGAGCAGTACTTC. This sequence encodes CASSHRTGTGAEQYF.

Here the CDR3 DNA reads TGCGCCAGCAGCTTGGTATCCCAGAACCAAGAGACCCAGTACTTC. Its translation is CASSLVSQNQETQYF. The V call is TRBV5-1, the J call TRBJ2-5; D not resolved. Germline V gene lookup returns CDR1 SGHRS and CDR2 YFSETQ. V was pared by 0 bases and J by 0 bases, with 9 bases between. The CDR3 is 15 amino acids.

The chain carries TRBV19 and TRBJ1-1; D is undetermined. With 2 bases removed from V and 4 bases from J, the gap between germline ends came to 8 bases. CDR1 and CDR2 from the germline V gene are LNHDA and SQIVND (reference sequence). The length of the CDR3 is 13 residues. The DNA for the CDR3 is TGTGCCAGTAGTATAACAGTGGTCACTGAAGCTTTCTTT. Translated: CASSITVVTEAFF.

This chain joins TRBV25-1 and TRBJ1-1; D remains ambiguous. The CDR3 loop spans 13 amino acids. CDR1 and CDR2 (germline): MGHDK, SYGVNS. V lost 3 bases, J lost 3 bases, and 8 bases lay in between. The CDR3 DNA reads TGTGCCAGCAGTGATAGAGTGTACACTGAAGCTTTCTTT. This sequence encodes CASSDRVYTEAFF.

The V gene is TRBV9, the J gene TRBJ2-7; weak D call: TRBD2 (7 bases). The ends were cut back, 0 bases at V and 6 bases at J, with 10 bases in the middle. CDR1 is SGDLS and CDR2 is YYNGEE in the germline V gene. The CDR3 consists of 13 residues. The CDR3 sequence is CASSVDGGREQYF. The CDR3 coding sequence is TGTGCCAGCAGCGTAGACGGGGGGCGCGAGCAGTACTTC.

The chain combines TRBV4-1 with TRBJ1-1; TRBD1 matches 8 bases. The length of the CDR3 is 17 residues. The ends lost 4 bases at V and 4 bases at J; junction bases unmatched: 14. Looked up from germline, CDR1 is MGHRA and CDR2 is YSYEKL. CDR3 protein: CASSPGTSRGLITEAFF. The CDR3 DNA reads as TGCGCCAGCAGCCCGGGCACCTCCAGGGGGCTGATCACTGAAGCTTTCTTT.

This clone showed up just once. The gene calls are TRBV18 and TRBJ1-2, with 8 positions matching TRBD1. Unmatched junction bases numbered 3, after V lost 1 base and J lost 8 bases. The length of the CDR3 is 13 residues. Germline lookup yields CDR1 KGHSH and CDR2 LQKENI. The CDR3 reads CASSPRTGYGYTF. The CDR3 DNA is TGTGCCAGCTCACCACGGACAGGGTACGGCTACACCTTC.

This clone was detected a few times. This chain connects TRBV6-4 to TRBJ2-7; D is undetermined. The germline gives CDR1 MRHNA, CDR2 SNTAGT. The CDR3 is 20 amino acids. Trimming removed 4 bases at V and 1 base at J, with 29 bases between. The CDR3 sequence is CASSASRPPYVTPISYEQYF. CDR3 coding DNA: TGTGCCAGCAGTGCCTCTCGACCTCCCTACGTGACACCTATATCCTACGAGCAGTACTTC.

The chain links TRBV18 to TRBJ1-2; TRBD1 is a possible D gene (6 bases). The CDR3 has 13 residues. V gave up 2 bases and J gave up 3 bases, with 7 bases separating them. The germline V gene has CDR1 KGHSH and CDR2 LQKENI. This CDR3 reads CASSPSGDYGYTF. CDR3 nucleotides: TGTGCCAGCTCACCATCAGGGGACTATGGCTACACCTTC. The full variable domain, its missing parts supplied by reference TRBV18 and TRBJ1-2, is NAGVMQNPRHLVRRRGQEARLRCSPMKGHSHVYWYRQLPEEGLKFMVYLQKENIIDESGMPKERFSAEFPKEGPSILRIQQVVRGDSAAYFCASSPSGDYGYTFGSGTRLTVV.

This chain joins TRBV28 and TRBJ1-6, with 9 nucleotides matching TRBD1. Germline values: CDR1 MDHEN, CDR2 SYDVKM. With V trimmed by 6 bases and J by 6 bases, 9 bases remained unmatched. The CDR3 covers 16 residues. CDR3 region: CASSPDNRGLNSPLHF. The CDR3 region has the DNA TGTGCCAGCAGCCCTGATAACAGGGGGCTTAATTCACCCCTCCACTTT.

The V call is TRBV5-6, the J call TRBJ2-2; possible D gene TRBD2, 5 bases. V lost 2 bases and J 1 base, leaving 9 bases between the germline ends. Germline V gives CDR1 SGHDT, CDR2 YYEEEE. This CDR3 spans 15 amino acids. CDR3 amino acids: CASSFGGGNTGELFF. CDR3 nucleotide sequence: TGTGCCAGCAGCTTTGGCGGAGGGAACACCGGGGAGCTGTTTTTT.

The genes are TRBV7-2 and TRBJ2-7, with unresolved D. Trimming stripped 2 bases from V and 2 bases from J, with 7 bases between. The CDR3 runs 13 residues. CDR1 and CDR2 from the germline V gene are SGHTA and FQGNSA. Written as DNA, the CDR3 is TGTGCCAGCAGCTTACCAGGAACCTACGAGCAGTACTTC. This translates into CASSLPGTYEQYF.

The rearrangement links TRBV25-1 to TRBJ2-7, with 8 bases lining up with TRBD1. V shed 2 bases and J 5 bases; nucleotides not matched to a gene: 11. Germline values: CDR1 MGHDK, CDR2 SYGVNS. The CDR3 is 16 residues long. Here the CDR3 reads CASSERRQGAINEQYF. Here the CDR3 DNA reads TGTGCCAGCAGTGAAAGGCGGCAGGGGGCAATTAACGAGCAGTACTTC.

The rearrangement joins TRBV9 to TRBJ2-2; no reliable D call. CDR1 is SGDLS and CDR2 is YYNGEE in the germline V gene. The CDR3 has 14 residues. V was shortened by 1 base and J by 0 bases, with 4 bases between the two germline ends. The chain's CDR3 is CASSVLSNTGELFF. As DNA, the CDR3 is TGTGCCAGCAGCGTACTGTCGAACACCGGGGAGCTGTTTTTT.

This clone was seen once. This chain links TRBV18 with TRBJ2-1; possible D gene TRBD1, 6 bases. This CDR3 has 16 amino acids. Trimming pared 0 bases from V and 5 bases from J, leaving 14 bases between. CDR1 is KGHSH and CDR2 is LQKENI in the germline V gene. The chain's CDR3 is CASSPPGQNGNNEQFF. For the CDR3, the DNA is TGTGCCAGCTCACCACCTGGACAGAATGGAAACAATGAGCAGTTCTTC.

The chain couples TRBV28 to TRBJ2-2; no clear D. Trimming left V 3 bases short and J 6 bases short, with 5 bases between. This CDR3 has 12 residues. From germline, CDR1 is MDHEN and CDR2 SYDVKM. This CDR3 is CASSFLSGELFF. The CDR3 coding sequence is TGTGCCAGCAGTTTCTTATCCGGGGAGCTGTTTTTT.

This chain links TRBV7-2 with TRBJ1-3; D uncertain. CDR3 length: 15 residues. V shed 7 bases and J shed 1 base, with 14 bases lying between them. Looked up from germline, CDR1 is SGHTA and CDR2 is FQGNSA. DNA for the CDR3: TGTGCCAGCACCCCTCAGACGGGATCTGGAAACACCATATATTTT. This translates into CASTPQTGSGNTIYF.

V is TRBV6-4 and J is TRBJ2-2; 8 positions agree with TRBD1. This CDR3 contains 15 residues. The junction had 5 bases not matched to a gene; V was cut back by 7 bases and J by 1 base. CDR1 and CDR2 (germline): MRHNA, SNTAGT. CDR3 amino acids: CASTRTGLNTGELFF. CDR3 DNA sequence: TGTGCCAGCACCAGGACAGGGTTGAACACCGGGGAGCTGTTTTTT.

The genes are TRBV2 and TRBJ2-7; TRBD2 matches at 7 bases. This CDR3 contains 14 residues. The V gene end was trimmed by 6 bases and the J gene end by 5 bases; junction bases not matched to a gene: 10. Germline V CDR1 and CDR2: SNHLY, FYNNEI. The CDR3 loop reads CASRMLAAAHEQYF. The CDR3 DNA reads TGTGCCAGCAGGATGCTAGCGGCCGCCCACGAGCAGTACTTC.

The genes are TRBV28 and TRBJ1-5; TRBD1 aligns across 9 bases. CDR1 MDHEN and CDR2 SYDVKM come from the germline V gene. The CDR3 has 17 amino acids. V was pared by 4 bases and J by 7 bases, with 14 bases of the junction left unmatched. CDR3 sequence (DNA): TGTGCCAGCAGTTCATTCGCGGGTACAGGGGGCGGGCAGCCCCAGCATTTT. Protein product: CASSSFAGTGGGQPQHF.

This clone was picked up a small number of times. CDR3 region: CATSRSSGGGSYNEQFF. The CDR3 DNA reads TGTGCCACCAGCAGATCTAGCGGGGGAGGCTCCTACAATGAGCAGTTCTTC. The chain recombines TRBV15 with TRBJ2-1, with 10 nucleotides matching TRBD2. The CDR3 runs 17 residues. The germline gives CDR1 LNHNV, CDR2 YYDKDF (reference sequence). V lost 2 bases to trimming and J lost 0 bases; unmatched junction nucleotides: 4.

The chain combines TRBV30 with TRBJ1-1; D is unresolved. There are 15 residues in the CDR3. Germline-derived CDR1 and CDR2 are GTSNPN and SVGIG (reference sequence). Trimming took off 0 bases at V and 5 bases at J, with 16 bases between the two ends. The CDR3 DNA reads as TGTGCCTGGAGTGTAAGATCCCGAGCCTGGACTGAAGCTTTCTTT. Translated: CAWSVRSRAWTEAFF.

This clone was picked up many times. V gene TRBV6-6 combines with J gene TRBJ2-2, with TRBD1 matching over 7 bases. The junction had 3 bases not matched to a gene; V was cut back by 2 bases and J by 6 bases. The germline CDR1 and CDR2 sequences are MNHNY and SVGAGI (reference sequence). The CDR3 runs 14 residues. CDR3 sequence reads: CASSYGQAPGELFF. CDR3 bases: TGTGCCAGCAGTTACGGACAGGCTCCCGGGGAGCTGTTTTTT.

The CDR3 sequence: CASRSEGYGTQYF. DNA for the CDR3: TGTGCCAGCAGGTCGGAGGGTTACGGTACGCAGTATTTT. The gene calls are TRBV6-5 and TRBJ2-3; possibly TRBD2 for D (6 bases). The length of the CDR3 is 13 residues. CDR1 is MNHEY, CDR2 SVGAGI, per germline. The V gene lost 6 bases and the J gene lost 8 bases, with 15 bases spanning the gap.

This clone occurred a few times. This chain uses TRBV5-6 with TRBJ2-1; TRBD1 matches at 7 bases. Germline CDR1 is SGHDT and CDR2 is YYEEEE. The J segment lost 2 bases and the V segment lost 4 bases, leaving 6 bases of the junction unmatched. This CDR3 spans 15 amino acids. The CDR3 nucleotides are TGTGCCAGCAGCCCACAGACAGGGACCTACAATGAGCAGTTCTTC. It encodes CASSPQTGTYNEQFF.

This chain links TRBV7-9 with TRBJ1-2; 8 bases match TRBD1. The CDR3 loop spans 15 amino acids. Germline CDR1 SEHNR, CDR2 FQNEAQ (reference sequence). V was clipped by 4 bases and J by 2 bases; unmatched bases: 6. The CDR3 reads CASSSSGTGNYGYTF. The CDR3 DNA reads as TGTGCCAGCAGCTCGTCCGGGACAGGAAACTATGGCTACACCTTC.

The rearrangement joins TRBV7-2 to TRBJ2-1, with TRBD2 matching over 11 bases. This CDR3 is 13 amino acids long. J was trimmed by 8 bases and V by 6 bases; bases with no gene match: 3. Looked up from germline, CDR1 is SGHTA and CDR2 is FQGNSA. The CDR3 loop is CASRLAGAHEQFF. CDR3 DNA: TGTGCCAGCAGACTAGCGGGAGCCCATGAGCAGTTCTTC. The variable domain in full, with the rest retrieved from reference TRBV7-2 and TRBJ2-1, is GAGVSQSPSNKVTEKGKDVELRCDPISGHTALYWYRQSLGQGLEFLIYFQGNSAPDKSGLPSDRFSAERTGGSVSTLTIQRTQQEDSAVYLCASRLAGAHEQFFGPGTRLTVL.

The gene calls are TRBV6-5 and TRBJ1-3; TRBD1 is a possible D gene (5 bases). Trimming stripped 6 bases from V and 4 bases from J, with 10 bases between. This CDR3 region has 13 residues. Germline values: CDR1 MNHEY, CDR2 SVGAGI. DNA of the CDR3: TGTGCCAGCAGCTATGACAGAGGAAACACCATATATTTT. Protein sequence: CASSYDRGNTIYF.